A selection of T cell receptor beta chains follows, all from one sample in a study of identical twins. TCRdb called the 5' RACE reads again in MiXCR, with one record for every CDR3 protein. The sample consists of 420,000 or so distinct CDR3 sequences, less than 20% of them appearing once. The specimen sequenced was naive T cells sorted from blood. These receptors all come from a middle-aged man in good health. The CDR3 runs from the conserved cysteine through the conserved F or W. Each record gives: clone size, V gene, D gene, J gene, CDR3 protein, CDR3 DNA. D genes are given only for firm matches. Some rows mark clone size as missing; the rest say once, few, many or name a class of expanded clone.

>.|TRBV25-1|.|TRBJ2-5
CASSEFAGWSETQYF
TGTGCCAGCAGTGAATTCGCAGGGTGGTCAGAGACCCAGTACTTC
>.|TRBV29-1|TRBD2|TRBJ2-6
CSVVIAGMQGANVLTF
TGCAGCGTTGTCATAGCGGGAATGCAGGGGGCCAACGTCCTGACTTTC
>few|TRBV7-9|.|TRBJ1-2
CASSLEGLANYGYTF
TGTGCCAGCAGCTTAGAAGGGTTAGCTAACTATGGCTACACCTTC
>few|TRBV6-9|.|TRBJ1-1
CASTPGRRGSTEAFF
TGTGCCAGCACCCCGGGGAGGAGAGGGTCCACTGAAGCTTTCTTT
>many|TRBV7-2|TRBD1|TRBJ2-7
CASSQGQGRTYEQYF
TGTGCCAGCAGCCAAGGACAGGGCCGAACTTACGAGCAGTACTTC
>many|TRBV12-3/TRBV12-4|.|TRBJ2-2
CASKPFMGIHRNTGELFF
TGTGCCAGCAAACCATTTATGGGGATCCACCGAAACACCGGGGAGCTGTTTTTT
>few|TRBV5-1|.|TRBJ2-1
CASSLEKSGRGDEQFF
TGCGCCAGCAGCTTGGAAAAGAGCGGGCGCGGGGATGAGCAGTTCTTC
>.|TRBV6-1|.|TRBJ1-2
CASTSRGRRGYTF
TGTGCCAGCACCTCGAGGGGTAGAAGGGGCTACACCTTC
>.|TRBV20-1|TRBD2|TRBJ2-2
CSARPSGRTGELFF
TGCAGTGCTAGACCTAGCGGACGCACCGGGGAGCTGTTTTTT
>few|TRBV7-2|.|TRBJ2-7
CASSLGGNTYEQYF
TGTGCCAGCAGCTTAGGGGGAAATACCTACGAGCAGTACTTC
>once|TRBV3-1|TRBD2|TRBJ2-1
CASSQEAGGYNEQFF
TGTGCCAGCAGCCAAGAGGCGGGAGGGTACAATGAGCAGTTCTTC
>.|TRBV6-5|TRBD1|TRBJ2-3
CASSYSRDRATDTQYF
TGTGCCAGCAGTTACTCTCGGGACAGGGCCACAGATACGCAGTATTTT
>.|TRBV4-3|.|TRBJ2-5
CASSQGPFAETQYF
TGCGCCAGCAGCCAAGGGCCCTTCGCGGAGACCCAGTACTTC